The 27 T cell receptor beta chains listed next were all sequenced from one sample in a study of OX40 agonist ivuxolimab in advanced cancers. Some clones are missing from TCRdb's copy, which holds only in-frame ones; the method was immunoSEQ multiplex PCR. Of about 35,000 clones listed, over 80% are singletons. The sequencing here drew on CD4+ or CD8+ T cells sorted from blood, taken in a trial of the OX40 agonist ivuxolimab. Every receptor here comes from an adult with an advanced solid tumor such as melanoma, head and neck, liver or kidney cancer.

The CDR3 DNA is TGTGCCACCAGCAGACCCGAGGGAGCTACCTACAATGAGCAGTTCTTC. This encodes CATSRPEGATYNEQFF. The chain joins TRBV15 to TRBJ2-1; a possible D gene is TRBD2 (5 bases). Germline V lookup: CDR1 LNHNV, CDR2 YYDKDF (reference sequence). CDR3 length equals 16 residues. Trimming took off 2 bases at V and 2 bases at J, with 13 bases between the two ends.

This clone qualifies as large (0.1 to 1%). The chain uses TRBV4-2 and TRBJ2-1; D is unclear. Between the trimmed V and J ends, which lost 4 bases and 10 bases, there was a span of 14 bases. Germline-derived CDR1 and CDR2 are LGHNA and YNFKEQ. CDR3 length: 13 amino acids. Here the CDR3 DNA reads TGTGCCAGCAGCCCCTTAACCCGGACCGAGCAGTTCTTC. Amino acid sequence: CASSPLTRTEQFF.

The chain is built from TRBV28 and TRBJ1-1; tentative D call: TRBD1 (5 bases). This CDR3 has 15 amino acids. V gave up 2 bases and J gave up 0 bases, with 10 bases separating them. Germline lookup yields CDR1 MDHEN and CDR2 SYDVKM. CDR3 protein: CASSLMGELNTEAFF. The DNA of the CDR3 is TGTGCCAGCAGTTTAATGGGGGAATTGAACACTGAAGCTTTCTTT.

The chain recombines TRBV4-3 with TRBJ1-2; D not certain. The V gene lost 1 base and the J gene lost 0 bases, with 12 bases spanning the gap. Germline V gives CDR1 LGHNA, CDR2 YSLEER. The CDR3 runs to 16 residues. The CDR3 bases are TGCGCCAGCAGCCAAGGGCGGGGTTCAGCTAACTATGGCTACACCTTC. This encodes CASSQGRGSANYGYTF.

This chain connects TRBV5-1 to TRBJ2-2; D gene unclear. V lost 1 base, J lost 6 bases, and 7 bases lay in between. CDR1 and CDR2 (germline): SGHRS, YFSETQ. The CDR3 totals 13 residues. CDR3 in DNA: TGCGCCAGCAGCTTGCTCAAACCCGGGGAGCTGTTTTTT. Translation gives CASSLLKPGELFF. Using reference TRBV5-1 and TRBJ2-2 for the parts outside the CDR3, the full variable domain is KAGVTQTPRYLIKTRGQQVTLSCSPISGHRSVSWYQQTPGQGLQFLFEYFSETQRNKGNFPGRFSGRQFSNSRSEMNVSTLELGDSALYLCASSLLKPGELFFGEGSRLTVL.

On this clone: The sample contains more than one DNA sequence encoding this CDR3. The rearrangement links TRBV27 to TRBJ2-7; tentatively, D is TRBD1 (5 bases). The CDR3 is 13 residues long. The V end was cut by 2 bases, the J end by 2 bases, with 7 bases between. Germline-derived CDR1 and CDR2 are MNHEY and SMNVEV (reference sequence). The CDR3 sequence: CASSLTGPYEQYF. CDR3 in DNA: TGTGCCAGCAGTTTAACAGGCCCCTACGAGCAGTACTTC.

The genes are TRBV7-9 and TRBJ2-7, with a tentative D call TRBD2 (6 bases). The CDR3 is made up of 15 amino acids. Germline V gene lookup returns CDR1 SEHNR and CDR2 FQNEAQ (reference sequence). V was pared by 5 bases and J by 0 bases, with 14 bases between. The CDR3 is CASSPTGVDSYEQYF. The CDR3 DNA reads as TGTGCCAGCAGCCCCACGGGGGTGGACTCCTACGAGCAGTACTTC.

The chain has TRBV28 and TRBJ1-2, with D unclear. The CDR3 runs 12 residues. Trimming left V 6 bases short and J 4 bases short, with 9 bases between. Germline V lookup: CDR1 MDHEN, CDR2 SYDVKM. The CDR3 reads CASREGLYGYTF. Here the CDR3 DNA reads TGTGCCAGCAGAGAGGGTCTCTATGGCTACACCTTC.

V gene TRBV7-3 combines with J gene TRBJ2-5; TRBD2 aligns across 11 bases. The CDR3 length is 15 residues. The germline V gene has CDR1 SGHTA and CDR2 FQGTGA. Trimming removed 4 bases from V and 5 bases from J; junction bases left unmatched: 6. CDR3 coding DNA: TGTGCCAGCAGCTCCACCGGGACTAGCGGTGAGACCCAGTACTTC. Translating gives CASSSTGTSGETQYF.

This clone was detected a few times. CDR3 sequence (DNA): TGTGCCAGCAGCTCGGGACAGGGTATCAATGAGCAGTTCTTC. Translating gives CASSSGQGINEQFF. The rearrangement uses TRBV7-9 and TRBJ2-1; 9 positions agree with TRBD1. The germline V gene has CDR1 SEHNR and CDR2 FQNEAQ (reference sequence). V shed 4 bases, J shed 6 bases, and the junction held 4 bases outside the gene matches. The CDR3 has 14 residues.

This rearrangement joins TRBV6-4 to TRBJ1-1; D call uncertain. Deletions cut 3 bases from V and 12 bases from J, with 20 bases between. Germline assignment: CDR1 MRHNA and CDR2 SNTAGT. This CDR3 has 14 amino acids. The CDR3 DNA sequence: TGTGCCAGCAGTGAAAACCGGGCCTCCAAGGTAACTTTCTTT. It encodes CASSENRASKVTFF.

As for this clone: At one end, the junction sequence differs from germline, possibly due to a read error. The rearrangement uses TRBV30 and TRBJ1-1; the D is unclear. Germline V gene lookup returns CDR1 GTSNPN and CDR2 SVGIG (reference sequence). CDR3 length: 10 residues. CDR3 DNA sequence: TGTGCCTGGAATTACACCGAAGCTTTCTTT. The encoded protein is CAWNYTEAFF. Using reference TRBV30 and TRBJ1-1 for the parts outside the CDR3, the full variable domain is SQTIHQWPATLVQPVGSPLSLECTVEGTSNPNLYWYRQAAGRGLQLLFYSVGIGQISSEVPQNLSASRPQDRQFILSSKKLLLSDSGFYLCAWNYTEAFFGQGTRLTVV.

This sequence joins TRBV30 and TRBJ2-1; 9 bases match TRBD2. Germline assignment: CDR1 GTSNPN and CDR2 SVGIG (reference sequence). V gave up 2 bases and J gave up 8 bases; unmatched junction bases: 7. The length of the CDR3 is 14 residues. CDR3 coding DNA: TGTGCCTGGAGTCTGGCGGGGGGGTCCCATGAGCAGTTCTTC. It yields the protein CAWSLAGGSHEQFF. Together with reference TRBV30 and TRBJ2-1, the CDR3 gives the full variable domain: SQTIHQWPATLVQPVGSPLSLECTVEGTSNPNLYWYRQAAGRGLQLLFYSVGIGQISSEVPQNLSASRPQDRQFILSSKKLLLSDSGFYLCAWSLAGGSHEQFFGPGTRLTVL.

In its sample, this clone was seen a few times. The CDR3 DNA reads TGTGCCTGGAGTGTACTATGGGGTGGCTACACCTTC. Protein sequence: CAWSVLWGGYTF. The chain uses TRBV30 and TRBJ1-2, with D unclear. Germline CDR1 is GTSNPN and CDR2 is SVGIG (reference sequence). This CDR3 is built from 12 residues. Trimming stripped 0 bases from V and 7 bases from J, with 9 bases between. Based on the CDR3 plus reference TRBV30 and TRBJ1-2, the full variable domain is SQTIHQWPATLVQPVGSPLSLECTVEGTSNPNLYWYRQAAGRGLQLLFYSVGIGQISSEVPQNLSASRPQDRQFILSSKKLLLSDSGFYLCAWSVLWGGYTFGSGTRLTVV.

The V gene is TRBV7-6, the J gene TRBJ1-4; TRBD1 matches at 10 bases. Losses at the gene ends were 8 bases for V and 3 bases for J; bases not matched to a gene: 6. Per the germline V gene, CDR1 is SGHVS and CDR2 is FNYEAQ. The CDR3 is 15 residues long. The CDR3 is CASLPGQGSNEKLFF. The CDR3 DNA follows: TGTGCCAGCCTTCCGGGACAGGGGTCTAATGAAAAACTGTTTTTT.

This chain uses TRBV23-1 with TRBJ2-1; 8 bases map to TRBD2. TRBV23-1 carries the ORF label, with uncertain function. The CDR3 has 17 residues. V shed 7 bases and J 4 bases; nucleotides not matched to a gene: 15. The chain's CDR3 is CASTPEGAGAGYNEQFF. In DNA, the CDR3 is TGCGCCAGCACCCCCGAGGGAGCGGGAGCCGGATACAATGAGCAGTTCTTC.

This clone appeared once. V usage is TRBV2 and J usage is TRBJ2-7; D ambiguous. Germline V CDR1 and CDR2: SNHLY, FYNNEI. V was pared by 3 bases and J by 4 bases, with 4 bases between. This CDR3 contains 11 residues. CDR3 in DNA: TGTGCCAGCAGTGATATATACGAGCAGTACTTC. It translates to CASSDIYEQYF.

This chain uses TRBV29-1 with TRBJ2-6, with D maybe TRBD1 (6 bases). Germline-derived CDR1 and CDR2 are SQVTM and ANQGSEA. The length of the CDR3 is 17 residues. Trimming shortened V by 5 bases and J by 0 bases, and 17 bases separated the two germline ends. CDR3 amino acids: CSVWDMDSGSGANVLTF. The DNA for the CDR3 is TGCAGCGTTTGGGACATGGATTCAGGCTCTGGGGCCAACGTCCTGACTTTC.

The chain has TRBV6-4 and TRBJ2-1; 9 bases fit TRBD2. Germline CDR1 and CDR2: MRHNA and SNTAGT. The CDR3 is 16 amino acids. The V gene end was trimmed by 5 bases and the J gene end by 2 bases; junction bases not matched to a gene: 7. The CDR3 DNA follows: TGTGCCAGCAGTCGTTTAGCGGGAGTAGCCTACAATGAGCAGTTCTTC. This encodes CASSRLAGVAYNEQFF.

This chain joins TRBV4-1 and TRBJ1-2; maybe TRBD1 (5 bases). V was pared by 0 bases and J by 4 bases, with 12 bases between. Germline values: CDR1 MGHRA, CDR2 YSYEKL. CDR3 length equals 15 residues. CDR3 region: CASSQDGRQGYGYTF. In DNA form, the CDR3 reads TGCGCCAGCAGCCAAGACGGGCGCCAGGGCTATGGCTACACCTTC.

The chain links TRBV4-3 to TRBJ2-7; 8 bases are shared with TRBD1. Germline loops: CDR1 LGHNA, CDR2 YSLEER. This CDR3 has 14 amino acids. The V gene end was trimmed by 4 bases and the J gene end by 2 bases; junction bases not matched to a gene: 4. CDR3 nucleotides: TGCGCCAGCAGCCTTGGACAGGGTACCTACGAGCAGTACTTC. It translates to CASSLGQGTYEQYF.

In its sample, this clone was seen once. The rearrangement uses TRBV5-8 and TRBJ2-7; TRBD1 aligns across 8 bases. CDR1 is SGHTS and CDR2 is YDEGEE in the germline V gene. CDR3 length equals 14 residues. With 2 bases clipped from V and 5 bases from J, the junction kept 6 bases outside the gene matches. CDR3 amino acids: CASSFGQGADEQYF. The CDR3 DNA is TGTGCCAGCAGCTTCGGGCAGGGGGCTGACGAGCAGTACTTC.

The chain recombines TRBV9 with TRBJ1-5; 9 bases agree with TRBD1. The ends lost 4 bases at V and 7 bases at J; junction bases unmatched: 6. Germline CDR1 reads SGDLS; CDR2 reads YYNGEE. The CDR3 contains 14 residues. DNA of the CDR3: TGTGCCAGCAGCCCTACAGGGGGCCAACAGCCCCAGCATTTT. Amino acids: CASSPTGGQQPQHF.

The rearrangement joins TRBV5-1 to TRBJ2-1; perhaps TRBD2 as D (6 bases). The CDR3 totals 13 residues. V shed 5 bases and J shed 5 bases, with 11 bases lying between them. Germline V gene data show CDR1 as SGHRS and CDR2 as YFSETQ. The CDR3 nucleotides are TGCGCCAGCAGAGAGCGGGCTGACAATGAGCAGTTCTTC. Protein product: CASRERADNEQFF. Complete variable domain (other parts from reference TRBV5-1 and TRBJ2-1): KAGVTQTPRYLIKTRGQQVTLSCSPISGHRSVSWYQQTPGQGLQFLFEYFSETQRNKGNFPGRFSGRQFSNSRSEMNVSTLELGDSALYLCASRERADNEQFFGPGTRLTVL.

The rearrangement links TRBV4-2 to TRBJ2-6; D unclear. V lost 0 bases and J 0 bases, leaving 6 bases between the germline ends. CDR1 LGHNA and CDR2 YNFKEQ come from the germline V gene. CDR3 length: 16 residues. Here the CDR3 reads CASSQDKDSGANVLTF. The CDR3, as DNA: TGTGCCAGCAGCCAAGATAAAGACTCTGGGGCCAACGTCCTGACTTTC.

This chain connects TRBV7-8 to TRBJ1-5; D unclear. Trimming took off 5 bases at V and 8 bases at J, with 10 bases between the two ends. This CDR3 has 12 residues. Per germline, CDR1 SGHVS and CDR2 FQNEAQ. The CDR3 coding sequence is TGTGCCAGCAGCAAGGGTAGGGAGCCCCAGCATTTT. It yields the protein CASSKGREPQHF.

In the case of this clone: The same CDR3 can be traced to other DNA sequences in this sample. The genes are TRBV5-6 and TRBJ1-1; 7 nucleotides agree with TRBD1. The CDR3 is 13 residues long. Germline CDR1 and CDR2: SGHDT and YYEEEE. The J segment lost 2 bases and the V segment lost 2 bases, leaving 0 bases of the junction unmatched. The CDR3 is CASSLGGNTEAFF. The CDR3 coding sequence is TGTGCCAGCAGCTTAGGGGGCAACACTGAAGCTTTCTTT.